This TCR beta chain was identified during a study of cytomegalovirus exposure and HLA in healthy donors. Regarding the study as a whole: In a later analysis, CMV-associated beta chains were mostly HLA-associated, it appeared. Most TCRs appeared rarely, but some public TCRs recurred in many donors. CMV serostatus alone was available as immune exposure information.

PCR involved 60 Vbeta and 13 Jbeta primers. Method: immunoSEQ multiplex PCR; TCRdb's copy keeps in-frame clones and lacks some. The data show 150,000 to 200,000 clones, with around 80% seen just once and 2.4% held by the top ten. For this clone: Antigen specificity is unknown.

Sequenced input: PBMCs. This clonotype originated in a male donor in good health and CMV-seronegative.

CDR3 coding DNA: TGCGCCAGCAGACAGGGTGGGATTTACAATGAGCAGTTCTTC. It encodes CASRQGGIYNEQFF. The V call is TRBV5-1, the J call TRBJ2-1, with TRBD1 as a possible D gene (6 bases). The germline V and J ends were trimmed by 5 bases and 4 bases, with 13 bases remaining between them. The CDR3 totals 14 residues. Germline CDR1 SGHRS, CDR2 YFSETQ. The complete variable domain, with remaining parts taken from reference TRBV5-1 and TRBJ2-1, reads KAGVTQTPRYLIKTRGQQVTLSCSPISGHRSVSWYQQTPGQGLQFLFEYFSETQRNKGNFPGRFSGRQFSNSRSEMNVSTLELGDSALYLCASRQGGIYNEQFFGPGTRLTVL.